This is a list of T cell receptor beta chains from one sample in a study of T cell repertoires in cytomegalovirus infection. TCRdb ran MiXCR on the reads and lists one entry per CDR3 protein. The sample shows 55,000 to 70,000 distinct CDR3 sequences, 22% of them seen only once. These receptors' targets are unknown. The specimen sequenced was PBMCs, sequenced either directly or after in vitro stimulation (not recorded which). These receptors were obtained from a human donor in good health (CMV status not recorded). Some clones in this sample may be carry-over from other donors' samples. Both conserved end residues are part of each CDR3. D genes are given only for firm matches. Clone size, where shown, is once, few, many, or a class for clones that have expanded.

j_gene,abundance,d_gene,v_gene,CDR3nt,CDR3aa
TRBJ2-3,.,.,TRBV7-2,TGTGCCAGCAGCAGCCCCGCGGAGGATACGCAGTATTTT,CASSSPAEDTQYF
TRBJ2-7,once,TRBD1,TRBV20-1,TGCAGTGCTACTACCCTGGGACAGTTCTTCGAGCAGTACTTC,CSATTLGQFFEQYF
TRBJ1-1,many,.,TRBV7-2,TGTGCCAGCAGCTTATCCGGGGGGGCGAACACTGAAGCTTTCTTT,CASSLSGGANTEAFF
TRBJ2-1,many,.,TRBV7-3,TGTGCCAGCAGCTTAACGGGTTCGCAAAGTGAGCAGTTCTTC,CASSLTGSQSEQFF
TRBJ1-2,many,TRBD1,TRBV20-1,TGCAGTGCCCAGACAGGGGTTAGTGGCTACACCTTC,CSAQTGVSGYTF
TRBJ1-1,few,TRBD1,TRBV7-8,TGTGCCAGCGGACTAACCAGGGGGACTAGAAATTTCTTT,CASGLTRGTRNFF
TRBJ2-2,.,.,TRBV7-2,TGTGCCAGCAGCTGGGCGGCGGGCTCGAACACCGGGGAGCTGTTTTTT,CASSWAAGSNTGELFF
TRBJ2-7,.,.,TRBV20-1,TGCAGTGCTAGTGGTACGGACAGTTCCTACGAGCAGTACTTC,CSASGTDSSYEQYF
TRBJ2-3,.,.,TRBV5-4,TGTGCCAGCAGCTTGGCCACAGGGACTAGCACAGATACGCAGTATTTT,CASSLATGTSTDTQYF
TRBJ2-3,.,.,TRBV14,TGTGCCAGCAGCCACCTGGGGGCGGATACGCAGTATTTT,CASSHLGADTQYF
TRBJ2-3,.,.,TRBV18,TGTGCCAGCTCACCCCTGGGGCGCACAGATACGCAGTATTTT,CASSPLGRTDTQYF
TRBJ2-7,many,TRBD1,TRBV7-2,TGTGCCAGCAGCTCGGGACAGCGTGTGGGGGAGCAGTACTTC,CASSSGQRVGEQYF
TRBJ2-3,many,.,TRBV7-2,TGTGCCAGCAGCTTAGAGAAACGGGCAACAGATACGCAGTATTTT,CASSLEKRATDTQYF
TRBJ2-1,few,.,TRBV7-2,TGTGCCAGCAGCCAGAGCGGAAGCTCCTACAATGAGCAGTTCTTC,CASSQSGSSYNEQFF
TRBJ1-2,.,TRBD1,TRBV6-2/TRBV6-3,TGTGCCAGCAGACGTACCGGGACAGGGGACTATGGCTACACCTTC,CASRRTGTGDYGYTF
TRBJ1-1,few,.,TRBV7-9,TGTGCCAGCAGCAAATCGACCAGCGTGAGGACTGAAGCTTTCTTT,CASSKSTSVRTEAFF
TRBJ1-1,.,.,TRBV4-1,TGCGCCAGCAGCCAAGTAATTAGGGCAGAAGCTTTCTTT,CASSQVIRAEAFF